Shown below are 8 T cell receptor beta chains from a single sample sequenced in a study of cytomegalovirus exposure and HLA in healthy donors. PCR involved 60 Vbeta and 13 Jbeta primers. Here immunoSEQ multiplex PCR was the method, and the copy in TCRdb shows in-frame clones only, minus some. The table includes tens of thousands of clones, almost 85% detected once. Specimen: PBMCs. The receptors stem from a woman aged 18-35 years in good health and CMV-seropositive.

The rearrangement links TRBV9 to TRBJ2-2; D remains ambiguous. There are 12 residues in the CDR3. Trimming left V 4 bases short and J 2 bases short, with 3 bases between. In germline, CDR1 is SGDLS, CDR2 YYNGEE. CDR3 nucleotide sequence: TGTGCCAGCAGCTTAAACACCGGGGAGCTGTTTTTT. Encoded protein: CASSLNTGELFF.

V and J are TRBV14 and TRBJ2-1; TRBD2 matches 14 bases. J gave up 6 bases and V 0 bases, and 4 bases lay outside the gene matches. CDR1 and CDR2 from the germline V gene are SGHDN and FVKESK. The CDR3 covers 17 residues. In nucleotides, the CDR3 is TGTGCCAGCAGCCAAGAGAGGACTAGCGGGAGGCTCAATGAGCAGTTCTTC. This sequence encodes CASSQERTSGRLNEQFF. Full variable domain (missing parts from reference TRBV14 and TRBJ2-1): EAGVTQFPSHSVIEKGQTVTLRCDPISGHDNLYWYRRVMGKEIKFLLHFVKESKQDESGMPNNRFLAERTGGTYSTLKVQPAELEDSGVYFCASSQERTSGRLNEQFFGPGTRLTVL.

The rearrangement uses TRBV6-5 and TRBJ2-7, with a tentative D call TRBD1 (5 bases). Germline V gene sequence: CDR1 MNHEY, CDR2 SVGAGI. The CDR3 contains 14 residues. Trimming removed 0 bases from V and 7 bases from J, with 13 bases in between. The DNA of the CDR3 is TGTGCCAGCAGTTACTCCCAGGGATTCGGGGAGCAGTACTTC. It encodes CASSYSQGFGEQYF.

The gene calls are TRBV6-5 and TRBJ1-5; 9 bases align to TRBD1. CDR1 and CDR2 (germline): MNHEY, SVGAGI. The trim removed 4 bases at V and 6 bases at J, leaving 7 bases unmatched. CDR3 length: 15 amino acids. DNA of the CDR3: TGTGCCAGCAGTTCCAACAGGGGGCATGGTCAGCCCCAGCATTTT. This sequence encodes CASSSNRGHGQPQHF.

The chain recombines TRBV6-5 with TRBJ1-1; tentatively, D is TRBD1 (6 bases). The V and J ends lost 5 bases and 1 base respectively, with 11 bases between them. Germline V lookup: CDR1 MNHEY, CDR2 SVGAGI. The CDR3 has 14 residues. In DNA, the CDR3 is TGTGCCAGCAGTGCACGCAGGGGGAACACTGAAGCTTTCTTT. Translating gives CASSARRGNTEAFF.

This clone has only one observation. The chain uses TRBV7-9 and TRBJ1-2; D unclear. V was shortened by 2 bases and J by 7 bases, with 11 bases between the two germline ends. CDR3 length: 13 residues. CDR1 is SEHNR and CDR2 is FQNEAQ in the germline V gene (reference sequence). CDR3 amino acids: CASSLFGERGYTF. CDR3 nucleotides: TGTGCCAGCAGCTTATTCGGGGAACGTGGCTACACCTTC.

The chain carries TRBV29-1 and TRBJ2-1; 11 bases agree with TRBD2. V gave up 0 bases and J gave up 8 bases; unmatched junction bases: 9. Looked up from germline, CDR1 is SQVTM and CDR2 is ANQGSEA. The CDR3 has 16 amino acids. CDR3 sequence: CSVEDDTSGSFYEQFF. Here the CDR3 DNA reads TGCAGCGTTGAAGATGATACTAGCGGGAGTTTTTATGAGCAGTTCTTC.

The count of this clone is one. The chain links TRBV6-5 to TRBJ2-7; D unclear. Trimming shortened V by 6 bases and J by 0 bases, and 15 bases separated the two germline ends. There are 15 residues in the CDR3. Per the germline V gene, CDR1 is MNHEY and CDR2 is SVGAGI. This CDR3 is CASSPSPASSYEQYF. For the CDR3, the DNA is TGTGCCAGCAGCCCCTCTCCCGCTAGCTCCTACGAGCAGTACTTC.